This entry describes one T cell receptor (beta chain). These data originate in a study of blood T cell repertoires in COVID-19. About the study: Both acute and convalescent COVID-19 samples were obtained from the United States, Italy and Spain.

Authors' data handling: Reference gene primer amplification in the assay estimated nucleated cell counts. TCRdb's copy holds only in-frame clones and misses some; the assay was immunoSEQ multiplex PCR. The V and J calls and clone size are taken from that table; D and trimming were inferred from the DNA. The repertoire includes roughly 290,000 clones, roughly 85% of them detected once, and more than 2% sits in the top ten. Trimming shortened V by 1 base and J by 4 bases, and 10 bases separated the two germline ends. The CDR3 sequence is 14 residues long. Germline CDR1 and CDR2: LGHDT and YNNKEL (reference sequence).

The V gene is TRBV3-1 (or the pseudogene TRBV3-2), the J gene TRBJ1-2; D not certain. Sequenced sample: PBMCs or T cells enriched from blood (not recorded which). The source of this sequence is a man younger than 40 who had recovered from COVID-19. The CDR3 sequence is CASSQGGESYGYTF. The CDR3 DNA follows: TGTGCCAGCAGCCAAGGTGGAGAGAGCTATGGCTACACCTTC.